This passage covers 12 T cell receptor beta chains from one sample sequenced in a study of Ad26.COV2.S vaccination and SARS-CoV-2 variants (dated by TCRdb to about 2021). This specimen's treatment or condition label, per the study, means: approximately 18 received Ad26.COV2.S at low or high dose, single or two shots; about five received placebo; per-sample allocation not given. For vaccine and placebo recipients, the sequenced repertoires came from samples collected on day 63 after the first injection. Receptors were amplified or captured by the immunoSEQ multiplex PCR assay. TCRdb retrieved this table from immuneACCESS and kept in-frame rearrangements only. Not all clones are present; in checked studies, unresolved V genes account for under half, and no reason is known for the remainder. This sample has 300,000 to 400,000 clones in its table, and about nine tenths of those were observed once. Together, the top ten hold 3.4% of the sample.

The sequenced sample was peripheral blood, obtained in a trial of Ad26.COV2.S vaccine versus placebo. The receptors here all came from a person between 18 and 60 years old who received the Ad26.COV2.S COVID-19 vaccine or a placebo.

The gene calls are TRBV30 and TRBJ1-1; D is unresolved. V was trimmed by 0 bases and J by 7 bases, leaving 6 bases between them. The CDR3 has 11 residues. Germline V gene sequence: CDR1 GTSNPN, CDR2 SVGIG (reference sequence). CDR3 in amino acids: CAWSVLDEAFF. CDR3 bases: TGTGCCTGGAGTGTACTCGATGAAGCTTTCTTT.

J is TRBJ2-3 and V is TRBV13; D gene ambiguous. The CDR3 length is 13 residues. Trimming left V 5 bases short and J 2 bases short, with 8 bases between. The germline V gene has CDR1 PRHDT and CDR2 FYEKMQ (reference sequence). The CDR3 DNA sequence: TGTGCCAGCAGCCCCAGCTACACAGATACGCAGTATTTT. Translation gives CASSPSYTDTQYF.

This chain's CDR3 is CAISSGLANYGYTF. The CDR3 coding sequence is TGTGCCATCAGTTCGGGGTTAGCTAACTATGGCTACACCTTC. The chain combines TRBV10-3 with TRBJ1-2; D is unresolved. CDR1 ENHRY and CDR2 SYGVKD come from the germline V gene. This CDR3 is built from 14 residues. Trimming removed 5 bases at V and 0 bases at J, with 10 bases between.

This clone was counted a few times. The gene calls are TRBV14 and TRBJ1-6; no clear D gene. Germline lookup yields CDR1 SGHDN and CDR2 FVKESK. The CDR3 length is 14 residues. Trimming removed 1 base from V and 5 bases from J, with 6 bases in between. The CDR3 bases are TGTGCCAGCAGCCAAGTCAGGAATAATTCACCCCTCCACTTT. Amino acid sequence: CASSQVRNNSPLHF.

The chain recombines TRBV12-3 or TRBV12-4 with TRBJ1-3; unclear D gene. Trimming cost V 2 bases and J 6 bases, with 2 bases left between them. The CDR3 sequence is 11 residues long. The chain's CDR3 is CASSLLNTIYF. Here the CDR3 DNA reads TGTGCCAGCAGTTTATTAAACACCATATATTTT.

A remark on this clone: Distinct nucleotide sequences in the sample also encode this CDR3. This chain connects TRBV28 to TRBJ1-1, with D hard to call. V lost 1 base and J lost 0, with 0 bases in between. Germline V gene lookup returns CDR1 MDHEN and CDR2 SYDVKM. The CDR3 is 12 residues long. The CDR3 region has the DNA TGTGCCAGCAGTTTATTGAACACTGAAGCTTTCTTT. This encodes CASSLLNTEAFF.

This clone has just one count. The chain uses TRBV7-9 and TRBJ2-7; 11 bases are a match to TRBD1. The V and J ends lost 5 bases and 6 bases, in that order; junction bases with no gene match: 9. Per germline, CDR1 SEHNR and CDR2 FQNEAQ (reference sequence). The CDR3 covers 15 residues. CDR3 region: CASSDPGQGVLEQYF. For the CDR3, the DNA is TGTGCCAGCAGCGACCCGGGACAGGGGGTTCTCGAGCAGTACTTC.

This sequence joins TRBV19 and TRBJ2-3, with a weak D call TRBD2 (6 bases). The length of the CDR3 is 14 residues. Germline CDR1 reads LNHDA; CDR2 reads SQIVND (reference sequence). The germline V and J ends were trimmed by 3 bases and 4 bases, with 11 bases remaining between them. The CDR3 protein is CASSMSRGADTQYF. In nucleotides, the CDR3 is TGTGCCAGTAGTATGTCGCGGGGTGCAGATACGCAGTATTTT.

The V call is TRBV4-1, the J call TRBJ2-7, with 7 bases that match TRBD1. With 0 bases clipped from V and 7 bases from J, the junction kept 6 bases outside the gene matches. The CDR3 extends over 14 amino acids. Germline-derived CDR1 and CDR2 are MGHRA and YSYEKL. CDR3 nucleotides: TGCGCCAGCAGCCAAGAAGGGGGCACGAGAGAGCAGTACTTC. It is translated as CASSQEGGTREQYF.

This sequence joins TRBV7-8 and TRBJ2-7; D unresolved. The CDR3 sequence is 11 residues long. The germline gives CDR1 SGHVS, CDR2 FQNEAQ. Trimming left V 5 bases short and J 6 bases short, with 8 bases between. This CDR3 reads CASSVAGEQYF. In DNA form, the CDR3 reads TGTGCCAGCAGCGTGGCTGGCGAGCAGTACTTC.

The gene calls are TRBV15 and TRBJ1-5, with D perhaps matching TRBD1 (5 bases). From germline, CDR1 is LNHNV and CDR2 YYDKDF (reference sequence). Trimming shortened V by 1 base and J by 7 bases, and 8 bases separated the two germline ends. The CDR3 totals 13 residues. This chain's CDR3 is CATSRVGEQPQHF. The CDR3 coding sequence is TGTGCCACCAGCAGAGTAGGGGAACAGCCCCAGCATTTT. Full variable domain (missing parts from reference TRBV15 and TRBJ1-5): DAMVIQNPRYQVTQFGKPVTLSCSQTLNHNVMYWYQQKSSQAPKLLFHYYDKDFNNEADTPDNFQSRRPNTSFCFLDIRSPGLGDTAMYLCATSRVGEQPQHFGDGTRLSIL.

The genes are TRBV2 and TRBJ2-7; 8 bases are a match to TRBD2. CDR1 and CDR2 (germline): SNHLY, FYNNEI. The V and J ends lost 6 bases and 2 bases, in that order; junction bases with no gene match: 15. The CDR3 covers 17 residues. CDR3 sequence reads: CASRDATSGVPPYEQYF. The CDR3 DNA reads as TGTGCCAGCAGGGACGCCACTAGCGGAGTACCGCCCTACGAGCAGTACTTC.